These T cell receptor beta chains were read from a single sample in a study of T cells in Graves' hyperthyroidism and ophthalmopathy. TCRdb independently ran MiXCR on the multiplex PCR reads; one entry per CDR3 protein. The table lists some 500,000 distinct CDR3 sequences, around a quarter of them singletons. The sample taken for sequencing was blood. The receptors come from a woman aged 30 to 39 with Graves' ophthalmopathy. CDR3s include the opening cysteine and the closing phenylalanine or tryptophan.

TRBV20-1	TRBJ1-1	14	CSAHPGQPNTEAFF
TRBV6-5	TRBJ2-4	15	CASSYSGDRGNIKYF
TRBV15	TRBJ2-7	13	CATSPGQGYEQYF
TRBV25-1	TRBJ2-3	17	CASSDEATGQDTDTQYF
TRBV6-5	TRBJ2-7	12	CASRDLRNEQYF
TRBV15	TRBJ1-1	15	CATSRPTAATDEAFF
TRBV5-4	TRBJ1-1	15	CASSKEPTVQTEAFF
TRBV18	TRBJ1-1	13	CASSPLEGAEAFF
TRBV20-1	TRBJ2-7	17	CSARGVLPGHTLYEQYF
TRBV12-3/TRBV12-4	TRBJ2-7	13	CASSLGTGFEQYF